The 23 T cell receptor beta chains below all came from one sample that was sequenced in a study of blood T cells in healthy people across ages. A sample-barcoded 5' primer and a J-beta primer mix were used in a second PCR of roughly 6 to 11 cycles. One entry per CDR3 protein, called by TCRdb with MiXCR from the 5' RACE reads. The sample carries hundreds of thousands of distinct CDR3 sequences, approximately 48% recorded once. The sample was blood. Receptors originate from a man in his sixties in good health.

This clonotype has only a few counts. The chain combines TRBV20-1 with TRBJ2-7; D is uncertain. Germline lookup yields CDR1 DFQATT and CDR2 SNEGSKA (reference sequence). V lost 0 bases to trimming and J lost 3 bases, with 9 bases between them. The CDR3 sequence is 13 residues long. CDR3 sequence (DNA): TGCAGTGCTAGAGATGGCAGATACTACGAGCAGTACTTC. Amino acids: CSARDGRYYEQYF.

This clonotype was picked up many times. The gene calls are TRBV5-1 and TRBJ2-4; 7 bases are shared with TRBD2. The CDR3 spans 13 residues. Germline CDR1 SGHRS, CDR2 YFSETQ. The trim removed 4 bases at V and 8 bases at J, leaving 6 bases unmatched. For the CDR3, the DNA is TGCGCCAGCAGCCTAACACGGGAGGACATTCAGTACTTC. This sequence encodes CASSLTREDIQYF.

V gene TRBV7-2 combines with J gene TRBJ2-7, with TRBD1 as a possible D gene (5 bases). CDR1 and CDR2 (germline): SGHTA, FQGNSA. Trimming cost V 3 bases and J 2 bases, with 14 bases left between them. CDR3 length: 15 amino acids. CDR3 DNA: TGTGCCAGCAGCTTCTACCAGGGATCAACCTACGAGCAGTACTTC. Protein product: CASSFYQGSTYEQYF.

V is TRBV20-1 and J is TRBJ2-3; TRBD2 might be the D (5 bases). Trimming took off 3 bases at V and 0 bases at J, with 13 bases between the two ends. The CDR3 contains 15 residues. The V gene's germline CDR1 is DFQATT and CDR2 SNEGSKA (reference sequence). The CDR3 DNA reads TGCAGTGCTAGTTTGGCTAGCCGAAGCACAGATACGCAGTATTTT. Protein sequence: CSASLASRSTDTQYF.

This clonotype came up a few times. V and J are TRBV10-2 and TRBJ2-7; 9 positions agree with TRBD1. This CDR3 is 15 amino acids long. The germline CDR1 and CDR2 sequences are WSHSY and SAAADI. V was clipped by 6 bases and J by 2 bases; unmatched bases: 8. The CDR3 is CASRPGTGTTYEQYF. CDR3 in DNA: TGCGCCAGCAGGCCAGGGACAGGGACAACCTACGAGCAGTACTTC.

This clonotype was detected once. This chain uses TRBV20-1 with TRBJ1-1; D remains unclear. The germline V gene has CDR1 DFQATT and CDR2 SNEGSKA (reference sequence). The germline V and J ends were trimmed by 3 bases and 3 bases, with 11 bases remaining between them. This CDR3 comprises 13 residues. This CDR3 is CSARAEPDTEAFF. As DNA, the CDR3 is TGCAGTGCTAGGGCGGAACCTGACACTGAAGCTTTCTTT.

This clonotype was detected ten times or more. CDR3 sequence reads: CASSYSTSGGQETQYF. Written as DNA, the CDR3 is TGTGCCAGCAGTTACTCGACTAGCGGGGGCCAAGAGACCCAGTACTTC. This chain uses TRBV6-5 with TRBJ2-5; the match to TRBD2 covers 12 bases. This CDR3 contains 16 residues. Germline V gene data show CDR1 as MNHEY and CDR2 as SVGAGI. V lost 0 bases and J lost 1; bases outside the gene matches: 0.

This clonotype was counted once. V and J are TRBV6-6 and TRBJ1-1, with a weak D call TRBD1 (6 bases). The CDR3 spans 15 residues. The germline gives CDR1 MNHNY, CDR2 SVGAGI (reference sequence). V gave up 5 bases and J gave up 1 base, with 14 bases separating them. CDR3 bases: TGTGCCAGCAGTCGACCCTCGACAGGGAACACTGAAGCTTTCTTT. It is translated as CASSRPSTGNTEAFF.

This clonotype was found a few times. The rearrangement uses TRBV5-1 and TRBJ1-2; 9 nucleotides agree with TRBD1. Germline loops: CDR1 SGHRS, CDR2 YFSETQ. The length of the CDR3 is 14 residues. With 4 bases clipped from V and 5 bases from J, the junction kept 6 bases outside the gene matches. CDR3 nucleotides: TGCGCCAGCAGCGTGGGGACAGGGAAGTATGGCTACACCTTC. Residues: CASSVGTGKYGYTF.

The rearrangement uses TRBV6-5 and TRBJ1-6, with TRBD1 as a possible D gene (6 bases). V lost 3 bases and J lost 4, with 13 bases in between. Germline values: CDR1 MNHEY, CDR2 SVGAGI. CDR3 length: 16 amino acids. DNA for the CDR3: TGTGCCAGCAGTTATTCGGTCAGGGGATATAATTCACCCCTCCACTTT. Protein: CASSYSVRGYNSPLHF.

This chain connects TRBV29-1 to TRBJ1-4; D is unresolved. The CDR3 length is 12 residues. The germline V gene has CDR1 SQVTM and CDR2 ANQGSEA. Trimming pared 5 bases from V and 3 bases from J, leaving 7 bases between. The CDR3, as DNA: TGCAGCGTTTCAATGCCTAATGAAAAACTGTTTTTT. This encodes CSVSMPNEKLFF. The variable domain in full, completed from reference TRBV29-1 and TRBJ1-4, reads SAVISQKPSRDICQRGTSLTIQCQVDSQVTMMFWYRQQPGQSLTLIATANQGSEATYESGFVIDKFPISRPNLTFSTLTVSNMSPEDSSIYLCSVSMPNEKLFFGSGTQLSVL.

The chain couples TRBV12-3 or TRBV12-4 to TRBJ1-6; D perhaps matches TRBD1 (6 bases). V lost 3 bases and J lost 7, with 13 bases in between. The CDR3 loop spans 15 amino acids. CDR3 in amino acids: CASSFRGTGNSPLHF. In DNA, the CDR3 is TGTGCCAGCAGTTTTAGGGGGACGGGGAATTCACCCCTCCACTTT.

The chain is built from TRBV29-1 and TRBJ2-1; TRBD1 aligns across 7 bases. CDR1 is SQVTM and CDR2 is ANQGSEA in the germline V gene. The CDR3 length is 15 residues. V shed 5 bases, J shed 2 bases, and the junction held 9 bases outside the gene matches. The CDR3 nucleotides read TGCAGCGTTTACAGTATCAGGGGGACCTACAATGAGCAGTTCTTC. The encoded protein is CSVYSIRGTYNEQFF.

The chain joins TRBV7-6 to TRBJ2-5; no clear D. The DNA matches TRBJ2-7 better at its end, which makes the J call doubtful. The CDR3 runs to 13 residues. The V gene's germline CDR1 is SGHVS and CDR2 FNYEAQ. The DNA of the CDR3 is TGTGCCAGCAGCTCTAGTTGGGGCTACGAGCAGTACTTC. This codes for CASSSSWGYEQYF.

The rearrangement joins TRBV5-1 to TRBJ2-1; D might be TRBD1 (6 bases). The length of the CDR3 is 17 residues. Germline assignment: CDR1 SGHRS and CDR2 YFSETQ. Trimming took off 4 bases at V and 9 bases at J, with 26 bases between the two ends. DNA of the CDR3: TGCGCCAGCAGCGAAAATTTACTAGGCAGGGGACCAGGTGAGCAGTTCTTC. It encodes CASSENLLGRGPGEQFF.

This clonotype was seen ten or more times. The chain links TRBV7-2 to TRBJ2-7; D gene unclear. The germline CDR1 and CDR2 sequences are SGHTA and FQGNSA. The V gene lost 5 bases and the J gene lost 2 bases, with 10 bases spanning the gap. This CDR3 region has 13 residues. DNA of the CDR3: TGTGCCAGCAGCACTAACCCGGCCTACGAGCAGTACTTC. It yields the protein CASSTNPAYEQYF.

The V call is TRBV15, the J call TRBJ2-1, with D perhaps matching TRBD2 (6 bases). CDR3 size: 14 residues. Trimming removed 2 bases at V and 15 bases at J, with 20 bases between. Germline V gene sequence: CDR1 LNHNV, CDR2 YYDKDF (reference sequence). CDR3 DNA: TGTGCCACCAGCAGACTGGAGGGTAGAGCCCCTTTGTTCTTC. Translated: CATSRLEGRAPLFF.

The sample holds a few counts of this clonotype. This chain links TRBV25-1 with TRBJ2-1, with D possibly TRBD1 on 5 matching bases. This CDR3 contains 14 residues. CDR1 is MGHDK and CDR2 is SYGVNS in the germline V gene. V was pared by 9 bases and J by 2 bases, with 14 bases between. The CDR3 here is CASAWQGTYNEQFF. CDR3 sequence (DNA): TGTGCCAGTGCGTGGCAGGGTACCTACAATGAGCAGTTCTTC.

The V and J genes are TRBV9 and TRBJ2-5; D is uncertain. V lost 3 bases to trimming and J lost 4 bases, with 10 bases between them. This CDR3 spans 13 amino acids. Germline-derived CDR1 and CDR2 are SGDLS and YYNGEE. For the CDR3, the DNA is TGTGCCAGCAGCGCTGGGCCTGGAGAGACCCAGTACTTC. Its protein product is CASSAGPGETQYF.

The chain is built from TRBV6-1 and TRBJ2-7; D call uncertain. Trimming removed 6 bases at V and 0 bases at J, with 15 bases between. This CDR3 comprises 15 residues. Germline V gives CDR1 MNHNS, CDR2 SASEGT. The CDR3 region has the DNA TGTGCCAGCAGGCCAACGGGCCGAAGCTCCTACGAGCAGTACTTC. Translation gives CASRPTGRSSYEQYF.

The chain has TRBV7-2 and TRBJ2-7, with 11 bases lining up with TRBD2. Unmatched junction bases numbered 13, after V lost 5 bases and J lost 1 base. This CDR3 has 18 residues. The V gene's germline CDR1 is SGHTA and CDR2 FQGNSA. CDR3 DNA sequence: TGTGCCAGCAGCCGGAGGGTAGCGGGGGGGAAGAGGTCCTACGAGCAGTACTTC. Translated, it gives CASSRRVAGGKRSYEQYF.

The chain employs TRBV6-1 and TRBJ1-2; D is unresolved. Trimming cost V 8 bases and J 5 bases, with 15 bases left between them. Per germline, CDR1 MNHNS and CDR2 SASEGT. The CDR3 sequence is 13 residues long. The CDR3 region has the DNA TGTGCCAGCCTACCGGAGGCGGAGTATGGCTACACCTTC. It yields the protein CASLPEAEYGYTF.

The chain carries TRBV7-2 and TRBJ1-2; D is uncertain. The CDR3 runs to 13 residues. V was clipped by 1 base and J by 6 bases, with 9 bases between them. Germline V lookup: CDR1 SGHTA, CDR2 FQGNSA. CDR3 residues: CASSLERGNGYTF. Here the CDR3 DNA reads TGTGCCAGCAGCTTAGAGCGGGGAAATGGCTACACCTTC.